The sequence of this T cell receptor (beta chain) was determined in a study of blood T cell repertoires in COVID-19. The overall study: Acute and convalescent COVID-19 specimens originated in the United States, Italy and Spain. In each case, the material was cDNA or gDNA derived from T cells, B-cell-depleted T cells, or PBMCs.

J lost 0 bases, V lost 7 bases, and 5 bases had no gene match. CDR3 length: 13 residues. Germline V gene data show CDR1 as SQVTM and CDR2 as ANQGSEA. Original methodology: Nucleated cell number was recorded as an estimate derived from reference gene primer amplification. Profiling relied on immunoSEQ multiplex PCR, and the TCRdb table lists in-frame clones only, not all of them. That table furnishes V, J and clone size, whereas the DNA furnished D and trimming. The repertoire holds 250,000 to 400,000 clones, with around 88% as singletons. Seattle-derived patients entered the study during active infection and were followed longitudinally.

This clonotype originated in a woman aged 25 to 39 with COVID-19, enrolled during active disease. The chain has TRBV29-1 and TRBJ2-5; 7 nucleotides agree with TRBD1. Sequences were obtained from peripheral blood. The CDR3 DNA reads TGCAGCGCCCAACAGGGGTACCAAGAGACCCAGTACTTC. It specifies CSAQQGYQETQYF.